These 11 T cell receptor beta chains were all obtained from the same sample, sequenced in a study of blood T cell repertoires in COVID-19. The assay was immunoSEQ multiplex PCR, and TCRdb's table has in-frame clones only and misses some. The sample has under 200,000 clones, about 88% seen once. The source material was peripheral blood. The receptors come from a man aged 35-49 years with active or convalescent COVID-19.

This clone was recorded only once. This chain uses TRBV15 with TRBJ2-1, with 9 positions matching TRBD2. This CDR3 has 15 amino acids. Germline loops: CDR1 LNHNV, CDR2 YYDKDF (reference sequence). V trimming: 2 bases; J trimming: 2 bases; junction bases outside the gene matches: 1. Here the CDR3 reads CATSRSGGTYNEQFF. CDR3 bases: TGTGCCACCAGCAGAAGCGGGGGGACCTACAATGAGCAGTTCTTC.

The chain links TRBV6-5 to TRBJ2-7; D is possibly TRBD1 (6 bases). In germline, CDR1 is MNHEY, CDR2 SVGAGI. CDR3 size: 15 residues. V was pared by 7 bases and J by 3 bases, with 19 bases between. The CDR3 DNA sequence: TGTGCCAGCACCCGAACCGGGACACCTCTCTACGAGCAGTACTTC. It encodes CASTRTGTPLYEQYF.

V is TRBV3-1 (or the pseudogene TRBV3-2) and J is TRBJ1-6; D call uncertain. The CDR3 is 15 amino acids. Trimming pared 1 base from V and 10 bases from J, leaving 14 bases between. The V gene's germline CDR1 is LGHDT and CDR2 YNNKEL (reference sequence). CDR3 in DNA: TGTGCCAGCAGCCAAGGGACTCAAATTCGCTCACCCCTCCACTTT. As protein: CASSQGTQIRSPLHF.

This chain uses TRBV7-3 with TRBJ2-3; D perhaps matches TRBD2 (6 bases). This CDR3 is built from 13 residues. In germline, CDR1 is SGHTA, CDR2 FQGTGA. Trimming took off 3 bases at V and 4 bases at J, with 8 bases between the two ends. The CDR3: CASSLRGSDTQYF. The CDR3 region has the DNA TGTGCCAGCAGCTTGCGGGGCTCAGATACGCAGTATTTT. The whole variable domain, remainder taken from reference TRBV7-3 and TRBJ2-3, is GAGVSQTPSNKVTEKGKYVELRCDPISGHTALYWYRQSLGQGPEFLIYFQGTGAADDSGLPNDRFFAVRPEGSVSTLKIQRTERGDSAVYLCASSLRGSDTQYFGPGTRLTVL.

The chain is built from TRBV3-1 (or the pseudogene TRBV3-2) and TRBJ1-2; 8 bases fit TRBD1. The CDR3 has 14 residues. CDR1 LGHDT and CDR2 YNNKEL come from the germline V gene (reference sequence). Trimming cost V 2 bases and J 7 bases; bases outside gene matches: 6. CDR3 bases: TGTGCCAGCAGCCAACGGACAGGGTTTGGTGGCTACACCTTC. Protein: CASSQRTGFGGYTF.

V and J are TRBV11-3 and TRBJ2-3; 7 bases agree with TRBD2. Germline V gives CDR1 SGHNT, CDR2 YENEEA. The CDR3 has 17 amino acids. The ends lost 1 base at V and 4 bases at J; junction bases unmatched: 11. The CDR3 coding sequence is TGTGCCAGCAGCTTAGTGGTGGCGGGAGTAGGCGCAGATACGCAGTATTTT. Translation gives CASSLVVAGVGADTQYF.

The J gene is TRBJ2-1, the V gene TRBV29-1; TRBD1 is a possible D gene (6 bases). The germline V and J ends were trimmed by 3 bases and 13 bases, with 13 bases remaining between them. Germline V gene lookup returns CDR1 SQVTM and CDR2 ANQGSEA. This CDR3 has 11 residues. As DNA, the CDR3 is TGCAGCGTTGATACAGGGTCCGTCCAGTTCTTC. As protein: CSVDTGSVQFF.

This clone was seen more than once but under ten times. This rearrangement joins TRBV7-9 to TRBJ1-3, with 7 bases fitting TRBD1. The CDR3 consists of 17 residues. Germline trimming cut 2 bases from V and 4 bases from J; bases unmatched to any gene: 11. CDR1 and CDR2 (germline): SEHNR, FQNEAQ (reference sequence). For the CDR3, the DNA is TGTGCCAGCAGCTTATTCACCCAGGGGGTCGCAGGAAACACCATATATTTT. Protein: CASSLFTQGVAGNTIYF. The full variable domain, with the rest looked up from reference TRBV7-9 and TRBJ1-3, is DTGVSQNPRHKITKRGQNVTFRCDPISEHNRLYWYRQTLGQGPEFLTYFQNEAQLEKSRLLSDRFSAERPKGSFSTLEIQRTEQGDSAMYLCASSLFTQGVAGNTIYFGEGSWLTVV.

This clone was counted a single time. The chain couples TRBV11-2 to TRBJ2-5; D might be TRBD2 (7 bases). The CDR3 consists of 16 residues. V dropped 5 bases and J dropped 1 base, with 17 bases sitting between them. CDR1 and CDR2 from the germline V gene are SGHAT and FQNNGV. The CDR3 region has the DNA TGTGCCAGCAGCAGACGACGGGGGGCGATCCAAGAGACCCAGTACTTC. This sequence encodes CASSRRRGAIQETQYF. The full variable domain, in which reference TRBV11-2 and TRBJ2-5 provide the parts outside the CDR3, is EAGVAQSPRYKIIEKRQSVAFWCNPISGHATLYWYQQILGQGPKLLIQFQNNGVVDDSQLPKDRFSAERLKGVDSTLKIQPAKLEDSAVYLCASSRRRGAIQETQYFGPGTRLLVL.

The rearrangement uses TRBV28 and TRBJ1-5, with 8 bases aligning to TRBD1. Germline V lookup: CDR1 MDHEN, CDR2 SYDVKM. This CDR3 spans 15 amino acids. V was pared by 3 bases and J by 5 bases, with 6 bases of the junction left unmatched. CDR3 amino acids: CASSLAGQGHQPQHF. The CDR3 bases are TGTGCCAGCAGTTTGGCTGGACAGGGCCATCAGCCCCAGCATTTT. The full variable domain, rest sourced from reference TRBV28 and TRBJ1-5, is DVKVTQSSRYLVKRTGEKVFLECVQDMDHENMFWYRQDPGLGLRLIYFSYDVKMKEKGDIPEGYSVSREKKERFSLILESASTNQTSMYLCASSLAGQGHQPQHFGDGTRLSIL.

The chain has TRBV4-3 and TRBJ1-1, with a possible D match to TRBD1 (5 bases). V lost 2 bases to trimming and J lost 2 bases, with 15 bases between them. CDR1 LGHNA and CDR2 YSLEER come from the germline V gene. This CDR3 has 16 amino acids. In DNA, the CDR3 is TGCGCCAGCAGCCAATACCACACAGGAGCCAACACTGAAGCTTTCTTT. This codes for CASSQYHTGANTEAFF.